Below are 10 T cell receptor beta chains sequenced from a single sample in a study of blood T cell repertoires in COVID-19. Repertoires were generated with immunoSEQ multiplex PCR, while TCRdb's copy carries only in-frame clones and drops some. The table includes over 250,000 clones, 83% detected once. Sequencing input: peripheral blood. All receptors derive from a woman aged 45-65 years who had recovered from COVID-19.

The CDR3 coding sequence is TGTGCCAGCAGCTTGGCCAAGGCGGTTGCCTACAATGAGCAGTTCTTC. This translates into CASSLAKAVAYNEQFF. V and J are TRBV5-4 and TRBJ2-1; D unresolved. This CDR3 comprises 16 residues. V lost 0 bases and J lost 2, with 12 bases in between. CDR1 is SGHNT, CDR2 YYREEE, per germline (reference sequence). Drawing the rest from reference TRBV5-4 and TRBJ2-1, the complete variable domain is ETGVTQSPTHLIKTRGQQVTLRCSSQSGHNTVSWYQQALGQGPQFIFQYYREEENGRGNFPPRFSGLQFPNYSSELNVNALELDDSALYLCASSLAKAVAYNEQFFGPGTRLTVL.

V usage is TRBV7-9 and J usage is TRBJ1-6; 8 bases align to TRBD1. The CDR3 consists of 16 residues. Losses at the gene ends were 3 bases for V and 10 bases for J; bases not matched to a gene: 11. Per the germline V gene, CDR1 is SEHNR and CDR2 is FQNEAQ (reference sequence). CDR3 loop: CASSLRAGGAGSPLHF. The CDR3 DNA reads TGTGCCAGCAGCTTGAGGGCAGGGGGCGCAGGGTCACCCCTCCACTTT.

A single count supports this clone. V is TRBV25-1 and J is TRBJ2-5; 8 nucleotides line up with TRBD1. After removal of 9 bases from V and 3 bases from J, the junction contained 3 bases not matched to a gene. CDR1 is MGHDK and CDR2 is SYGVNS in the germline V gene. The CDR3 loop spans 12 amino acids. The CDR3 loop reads CASTTGEETQYF. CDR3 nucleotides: TGTGCCAGTACGACAGGGGAAGAGACCCAGTACTTC.

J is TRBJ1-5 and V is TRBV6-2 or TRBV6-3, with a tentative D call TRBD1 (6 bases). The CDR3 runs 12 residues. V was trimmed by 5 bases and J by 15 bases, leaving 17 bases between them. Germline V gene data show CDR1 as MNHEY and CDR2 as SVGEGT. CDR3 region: CASSNSRQVTHF. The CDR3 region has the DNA TGTGCCAGCAGTAATTCCCGACAGGTAACGCATTTT.

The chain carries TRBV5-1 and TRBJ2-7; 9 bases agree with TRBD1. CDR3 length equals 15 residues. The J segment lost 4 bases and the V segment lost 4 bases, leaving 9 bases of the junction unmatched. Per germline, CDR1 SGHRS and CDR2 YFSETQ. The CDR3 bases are TGCGCCAGCAGCAGAACCGGGACAGGGCGGTACGAGCAGTACTTC. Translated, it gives CASSRTGTGRYEQYF.

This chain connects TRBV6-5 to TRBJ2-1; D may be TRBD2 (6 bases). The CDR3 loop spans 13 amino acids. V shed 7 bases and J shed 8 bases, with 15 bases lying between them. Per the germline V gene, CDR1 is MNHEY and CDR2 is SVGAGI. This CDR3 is CASTAGPPDEQFF. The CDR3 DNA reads TGTGCCAGCACGGCGGGACCGCCCGATGAGCAGTTCTTC.

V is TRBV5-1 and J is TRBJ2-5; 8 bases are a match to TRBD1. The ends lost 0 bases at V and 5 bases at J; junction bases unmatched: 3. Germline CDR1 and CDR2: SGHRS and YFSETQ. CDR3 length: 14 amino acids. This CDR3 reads CASSLVRGHETQYF. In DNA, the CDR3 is TGCGCCAGCAGCTTGGTCAGGGGGCATGAGACCCAGTACTTC.

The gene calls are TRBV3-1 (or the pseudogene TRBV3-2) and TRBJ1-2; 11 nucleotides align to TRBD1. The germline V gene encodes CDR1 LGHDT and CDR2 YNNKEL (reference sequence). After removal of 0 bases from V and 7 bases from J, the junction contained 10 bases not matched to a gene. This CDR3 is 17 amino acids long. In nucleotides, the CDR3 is TGTGCCAGCAGCCAAGATTGGAATACGGGACAGGGGGTTGGCTACACCTTC. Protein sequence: CASSQDWNTGQGVGYTF.

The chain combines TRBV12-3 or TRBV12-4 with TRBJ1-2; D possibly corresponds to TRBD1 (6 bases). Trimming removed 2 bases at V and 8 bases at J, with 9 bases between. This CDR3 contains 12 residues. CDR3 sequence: CASSLWGHGYTF. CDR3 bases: TGTGCCAGCAGTTTATGGGGGCACGGCTACACCTTC.

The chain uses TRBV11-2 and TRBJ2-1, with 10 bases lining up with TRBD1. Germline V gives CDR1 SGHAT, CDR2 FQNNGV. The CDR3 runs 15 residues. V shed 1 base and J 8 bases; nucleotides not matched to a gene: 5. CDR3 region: CASSLVGDRGDEQFF. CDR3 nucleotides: TGTGCCAGCAGCTTAGTCGGGGACAGGGGCGATGAGCAGTTCTTC.